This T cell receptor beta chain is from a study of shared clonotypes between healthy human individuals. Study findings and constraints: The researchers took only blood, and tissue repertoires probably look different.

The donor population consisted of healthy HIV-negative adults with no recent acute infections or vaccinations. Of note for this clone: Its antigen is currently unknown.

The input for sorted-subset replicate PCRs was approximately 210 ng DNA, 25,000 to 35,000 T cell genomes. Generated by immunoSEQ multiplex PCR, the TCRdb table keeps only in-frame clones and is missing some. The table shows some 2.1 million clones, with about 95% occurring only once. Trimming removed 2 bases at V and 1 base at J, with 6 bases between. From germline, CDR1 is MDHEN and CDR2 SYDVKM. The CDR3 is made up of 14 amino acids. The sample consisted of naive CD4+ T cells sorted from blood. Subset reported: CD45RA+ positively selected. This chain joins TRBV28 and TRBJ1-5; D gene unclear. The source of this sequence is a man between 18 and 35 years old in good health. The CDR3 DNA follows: TGTGCCAGCAGTTTAGTCCAAAGCAATCAGCCCCAGCATTTT. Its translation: CASSLVQSNQPQHF.